The rows below give T cell receptor beta chains drawn from one sample of a study of PD-1 blockade in classical Hodgkin lymphoma. Using immunoSEQ multiplex PCR, the repertoire was profiled, and TCRdb retains in-frame clones only, with some absent. Here the sample spans about 7,600 clones, 78% being singletons. The specimen was peripheral blood mononuclear cells (PBMCs), collected before the fourth cycle of nivolumab. Receptor source: a human donor with classical Hodgkin lymphoma. CDR3s include the opening cysteine and the closing phenylalanine or tryptophan. The order of the fields is D gene, clone size, V gene, J gene, CDR3 protein, CDR3 DNA. The D gene is left open where the match is weak. Clone size appears in some rows only: once, few, many, or a class for an expanded clone.

D gene: TRBD2
clone size: -
V gene: TRBV18
J gene: TRBJ2-1
CDR3 protein: CASSSGGSGRIGEQFF
CDR3 DNA: TGTGCCAGCTCCTCGGGGGGCAGCGGGAGAATTGGTGAGCAGTTCTTC

D gene: -
clone size: once
V gene: TRBV7-9
J gene: TRBJ2-2
CDR3 protein: CASSFSGNTGELFF
CDR3 DNA: TGTGCCAGCAGCTTTAGCGGGAACACCGGGGAGCTGTTTTTT

D gene: -
clone size: -
V gene: TRBV9
J gene: TRBJ2-3
CDR3 protein: CASSPPRQGYTDTQYF
CDR3 DNA: TGTGCCAGCAGCCCCCCGAGGCAGGGGTATACAGATACGCAGTATTTT

D gene: -
clone size: -
V gene: TRBV4-3
J gene: TRBJ1-1
CDR3 protein: CASSQAATSNTEAFF
CDR3 DNA: TGCGCCAGCAGCCAAGCGGCCACTTCGAACACTGAAGCTTTCTTT

D gene: -
clone size: -
V gene: TRBV11-2
J gene: TRBJ2-5
CDR3 protein: CASSLRGPQETQYF
CDR3 DNA: TGTGCCAGCAGCTTACGTGGGCCCCAAGAGACCCAGTACTTC

D gene: -
clone size: -
V gene: TRBV6-5
J gene: TRBJ2-7
CDR3 protein: CASSDRGQPYEQYF
CDR3 DNA: TGTGCCAGCAGTGATAGAGGACAGCCTTACGAGCAGTACTTC

D gene: -
clone size: -
V gene: TRBV7-9
J gene: TRBJ1-1
CDR3 protein: CASSPGGYLGTEAFF
CDR3 DNA: TGTGCCAGCAGCCCCGGAGGGTACCTGGGCACTGAAGCTTTCTTT

D gene: -
clone size: -
V gene: TRBV6-1
J gene: TRBJ1-5
CDR3 protein: CASSEQGIGNQPQHF
CDR3 DNA: TGTGCCAGCAGTGAACAGGGAATTGGCAATCAGCCCCAGCATTTT

D gene: -
clone size: -
V gene: TRBV11-3
J gene: TRBJ2-7
CDR3 protein: CASSLEMGYEQYF
CDR3 DNA: TGTGCCAGCAGCTTAGAGATGGGCTACGAGCAGTACTTC

D gene: -
clone size: -
V gene: TRBV5-6
J gene: TRBJ1-5
CDR3 protein: CASSLYRGEGNQPQHF
CDR3 DNA: TGTGCCAGCAGCTTGTACAGAGGGGAGGGCAATCAGCCCCAGCATTTT

D gene: -
clone size: -
V gene: TRBV5-1
J gene: TRBJ2-2
CDR3 protein: CASKVGSSPNTGELFF
CDR3 DNA: TGCGCCAGCAAGGTTGGAAGCAGCCCGAACACCGGGGAGCTGTTTTTT

D gene: TRBD1
clone size: -
V gene: TRBV29-1
J gene: TRBJ2-3
CDR3 protein: CSEPDRVGTDTQYF
CDR3 DNA: TGCAGCGAACCAGACAGGGTGGGGACAGATACGCAGTATTTT

D gene: -
clone size: -
V gene: TRBV15
J gene: TRBJ2-2
CDR3 protein: CATKTGPQGPGELFF
CDR3 DNA: TGTGCCACCAAAACAGGGCCCCAGGGGCCCGGGGAGCTGTTTTTT

D gene: TRBD2
clone size: -
V gene: TRBV7-2
J gene: TRBJ2-5
CDR3 protein: CASSLRAGGSGVQETQYF
CDR3 DNA: TGTGCCAGCAGCCTGAGGGCGGGTGGTAGCGGGGTGCAAGAGACCCAGTACTTC

D gene: -
clone size: -
V gene: TRBV4-1
J gene: TRBJ2-7
CDR3 protein: CASSQESTGGYEQYF
CDR3 DNA: TGCGCCAGCAGCCAAGAGTCGACTGGGGGCTACGAGCAGTACTTC

D gene: -
clone size: -
V gene: TRBV28
J gene: TRBJ2-1
CDR3 protein: CASSLPANYNEQFF
CDR3 DNA: TGTGCCAGCAGTTTACCGGCTAACTACAATGAGCAGTTCTTC

D gene: -
clone size: -
V gene: TRBV4-3
J gene: TRBJ1-2
CDR3 protein: CASSQGDGLYGYTF
CDR3 DNA: TGCGCCAGCAGCCAAGGGGACGGGCTCTATGGCTACACCTTC

D gene: -
clone size: -
V gene: TRBV7-2
J gene: TRBJ2-1
CDR3 protein: CASSPRGWDEQFF
CDR3 DNA: TGTGCCAGCAGCCCCCGGGGGTGGGATGAGCAGTTCTTC

D gene: TRBD1
clone size: -
V gene: TRBV27
J gene: TRBJ2-3
CDR3 protein: CASSAWDSHTDTQYF
CDR3 DNA: TGTGCCAGCAGTGCCTGGGACAGCCACACAGATACGCAGTATTTT

D gene: TRBD2
clone size: few
V gene: TRBV11-2
J gene: TRBJ2-7
CDR3 protein: CASSRGDYEQYF
CDR3 DNA: TGTGCCAGCAGCCGGGGGGACTACGAGCAGTACTTC

D gene: TRBD2
clone size: -
V gene: TRBV7-2
J gene: TRBJ2-5
CDR3 protein: CASSLGTSGGYQETQYF
CDR3 DNA: TGTGCCAGCAGCTTGGGGACTAGCGGGGGGTACCAAGAGACCCAGTACTTC

D gene: -
clone size: -
V gene: TRBV4-2
J gene: TRBJ1-2
CDR3 protein: CASSQGGADNYGYTF
CDR3 DNA: TGTGCCAGCAGCCAAGGGGGGGCAGACAACTATGGCTACACCTTC

D gene: -
clone size: -
V gene: TRBV7-8
J gene: TRBJ2-5
CDR3 protein: CASSFKRTQETQYF
CDR3 DNA: TGTGCCAGCAGCTTCAAGCGGACCCAAGAGACCCAGTACTTC

D gene: -
clone size: -
V gene: TRBV9
J gene: TRBJ1-1
CDR3 protein: CASSVAQGMRTEAFF
CDR3 DNA: TGTGCCAGCAGCGTAGCTCAGGGAATGAGAACTGAAGCTTTCTTT

D gene: -
clone size: -
V gene: TRBV10-3
J gene: TRBJ1-2
CDR3 protein: CAISEGVVYGYTF
CDR3 DNA: TGTGCCATCAGTGAGGGGGTAGTCTATGGCTACACCTTC

D gene: TRBD2
clone size: once
V gene: TRBV4-3
J gene: TRBJ2-3
CDR3 protein: CASSQERTSGGATGTQYF
CDR3 DNA: TGCGCCAGCAGCCAAGAAAGGACTAGCGGGGGGGCGACCGGGACGCAGTATTTT

D gene: -
clone size: -
V gene: TRBV15
J gene: TRBJ2-1
CDR3 protein: CATSRGTSSVNEQFF
CDR3 DNA: TGTGCCACCAGCAGAGGGACTTCTAGCGTCAATGAGCAGTTCTTC

D gene: -
clone size: -
V gene: TRBV9
J gene: TRBJ2-7
CDR3 protein: CASSPSGAANYEQYF
CDR3 DNA: TGTGCCAGCAGCCCCTCGGGGGCGGCTAACTACGAGCAGTACTTC

D gene: TRBD1
clone size: -
V gene: TRBV7-9
J gene: TRBJ2-7
CDR3 protein: CASSHGTAKFF
CDR3 DNA: TGTGCCAGCAGCCACGGGACAGCTAAGTTTTTC

D gene: -
clone size: -
V gene: TRBV28
J gene: TRBJ1-2
CDR3 protein: CASSLVATAAYGYTF
CDR3 DNA: TGTGCCAGCAGTTTAGTAGCCACCGCCGCCTATGGCTACACCTTC

D gene: -
clone size: -
V gene: TRBV5-8
J gene: TRBJ1-1
CDR3 protein: CASSFESVRGRAFF
CDR3 DNA: TGTGCCAGCAGCTTTGAATCGGTTCGGGGGCGAGCTTTCTTT

D gene: -
clone size: -
V gene: TRBV29-1
J gene: TRBJ2-7
CDR3 protein: CSAQLGRGNEQYF
CDR3 DNA: TGCAGCGCCCAGCTCGGTAGGGGCAACGAGCAGTACTTC

D gene: TRBD1
clone size: -
V gene: TRBV5-4
J gene: TRBJ2-1
CDR3 protein: CASSLFAGGFNEQFF
CDR3 DNA: TGTGCCAGCAGCTTGTTTGCAGGGGGCTTCAATGAGCAGTTCTTC

D gene: TRBD2
clone size: -
V gene: TRBV14
J gene: TRBJ2-5
CDR3 protein: CASSPRTSRQETQYF
CDR3 DNA: TGTGCCAGCAGCCCCCGGACTAGTCGCCAAGAGACCCAGTACTTC

D gene: -
clone size: -
V gene: TRBV2
J gene: TRBJ1-1
CDR3 protein: CASSVADSIGKRAFF
CDR3 DNA: TGTGCCAGCAGTGTTGCCGACAGTATCGGGAAGAGAGCTTTCTTT

D gene: -
clone size: -
V gene: TRBV4-3
J gene: TRBJ2-3
CDR3 protein: CASSQVVTDTQYF
CDR3 DNA: TGCGCCAGCAGCCAAGTGGTAACAGATACGCAGTATTTT

D gene: -
clone size: few
V gene: TRBV6-1
J gene: TRBJ1-4
CDR3 protein: CASRGGEKLFF
CDR3 DNA: TGTGCCAGCAGGGGGGGAGAAAAACTGTTTTTT

D gene: TRBD2
clone size: -
V gene: TRBV7-9
J gene: TRBJ2-1
CDR3 protein: CASSGLAGGLYNEQFF
CDR3 DNA: TGTGCCAGCAGCGGACTAGCGGGAGGACTTTACAATGAGCAGTTCTTC

D gene: TRBD1
clone size: -
V gene: TRBV7-9
J gene: TRBJ1-5
CDR3 protein: CASSFEGAGQPQHF
CDR3 DNA: TGTGCCAGCAGCTTCGAGGGGGCTGGGCAGCCCCAGCATTTT

D gene: -
clone size: -
V gene: TRBV28
J gene: TRBJ2-3
CDR3 protein: CASSPQSPSTDTQYF
CDR3 DNA: TGTGCCAGCAGTCCCCAGAGTCCCAGCACAGATACGCAGTATTTT

D gene: -
clone size: -
V gene: TRBV7-9
J gene: TRBJ2-3
CDR3 protein: CASSSTLGGPDTQYF
CDR3 DNA: TGTGCCAGCAGCTCCACCCTGGGTGGGCCAGATACGCAGTATTTT

D gene: -
clone size: -
V gene: TRBV5-1
J gene: TRBJ1-3
CDR3 protein: CASSLAGASSGNTIYF
CDR3 DNA: TGCGCCAGCAGCTTGGCCGGGGCGAGCTCTGGAAACACCATATATTTT

D gene: TRBD2
clone size: -
V gene: TRBV30
J gene: TRBJ2-1
CDR3 protein: CAWRGLAGLNEQFF
CDR3 DNA: TGTGCCTGGAGAGGACTAGCGGGCCTCAATGAGCAGTTCTTC

D gene: -
clone size: -
V gene: TRBV28
J gene: TRBJ1-4
CDR3 protein: CASSSTGITNEKLFF
CDR3 DNA: TGTGCCAGCAGTTCAACAGGGATTACTAATGAAAAACTGTTTTTT

D gene: -
clone size: -
V gene: TRBV27
J gene: TRBJ2-3
CDR3 protein: CASSPYTSTDTQYF
CDR3 DNA: TGTGCCAGCAGCCCGTATACTAGCACAGATACGCAGTATTTT

D gene: -
clone size: once
V gene: TRBV19
J gene: TRBJ1-4
CDR3 protein: CASKEDGKEKLFF
CDR3 DNA: TGTGCCAGTAAGGAGGACGGGAAAGAAAAACTGTTTTTT

D gene: -
clone size: -
V gene: TRBV21-1
J gene: TRBJ2-1
CDR3 protein: CASSKEKSGRPTVDNEQFF
CDR3 DNA: TGTGCCAGCAGCAAAGAAAAAAGCGGGAGGCCCACCGTCGACAATGAGCAGTTCTTC

D gene: TRBD2
clone size: once
V gene: TRBV4-1
J gene: TRBJ2-3
CDR3 protein: CASSQDHRPSGVGDTQYF
CDR3 DNA: TGCGCCAGCAGCCAAGATCATCGCCCTAGCGGGGTGGGGGATACGCAGTATTTT

D gene: TRBD2
clone size: -
V gene: TRBV2
J gene: TRBJ2-1
CDR3 protein: CASSPLLTSGGRGYNEQFF
CDR3 DNA: TGTGCCAGCAGTCCTCTTCTGACTAGCGGGGGGCGGGGTTACAATGAGCAGTTCTTC

D gene: TRBD2
clone size: -
V gene: TRBV30
J gene: TRBJ2-3
CDR3 protein: CAWSAPASGGNTQYF
CDR3 DNA: TGTGCCTGGAGTGCACCCGCAAGCGGGGGAAATACGCAGTATTTT

D gene: -
clone size: -
V gene: TRBV10-1
J gene: TRBJ2-5
CDR3 protein: CASSGELQETQYF
CDR3 DNA: TGCGCCAGCAGTGGGGAGCTGCAAGAGACCCAGTACTTC

D gene: TRBD1
clone size: few
V gene: TRBV6-5
J gene: TRBJ2-7
CDR3 protein: CASSQRQGAYEQYF
CDR3 DNA: TGTGCCAGCAGTCAAAGACAGGGGGCTTACGAGCAGTACTTC